The rows below give T cell receptor beta chains drawn from one sample of a study of identical twins. In TCRdb, the 5' RACE reads were re-called with MiXCR into one record per CDR3 protein. Of under 350,000 distinct CDR3 sequences detected, roughly 10% appear once; the ten largest clones hold under 7.5%. These records were also assigned to another study, of yellow fever vaccine responses in identical twins.

The sequenced material came from CD8+ T cells sorted from blood. These receptors came from a woman between 18 and 29 years old in good health. The CDR3 runs from the conserved cysteine through the conserved F or W. The D gene is left open where the match is weak. Not every row has a clone size; where given, it reads once, few, many or a size class.

.,TRBJ2-1,few,TRBV4-1,CASSQDGYEQFF,TGCGCCAGCAGCCAAGATGGGTATGAGCAGTTCTTC
TRBD2,TRBJ2-1,many,TRBV27,CASTGLAENNEQFF,TGTGCCAGCACCGGACTAGCGGAGAACAATGAGCAGTTCTTC
.,TRBJ2-6,.,TRBV2,CATPSGVSGANVLTF,TGTGCCACTCCCTCGGGCGTCTCAGGGGCCAACGTCCTGACTTTC
.,TRBJ1-5,few,TRBV19,CASSIGTQPQHF,TGTGCCAGTAGTATTGGCACTCAGCCCCAGCATTTT
TRBD1,TRBJ2-7,.,TRBV27,CASSTRDSRYEQYF,TGTGCCAGCAGCACCCGGGACAGTAGATACGAGCAGTACTTC
.,TRBJ2-7,few,TRBV20-1,CSARPSGPYSYEQYF,TGCAGTGCTAGACCTTCCGGCCCATACTCCTACGAGCAGTACTTC
.,TRBJ1-1,many,TRBV7-2,CASSLSRVVNTEAFF,TGTGCCAGCAGCTTATCTCGAGTCGTGAACACTGAAGCTTTCTTT
.,TRBJ2-1,once,TRBV3-1,CASSPAPAFEQLF,TGTGCCAGCAGCCCTGCCCCTGCTTTTGAGCAGCTCTTC
.,TRBJ2-7,many,TRBV7-9,CASSYPETEIDYEQYF,TGTGCCAGCAGCTACCCCGAGACAGAGATCGACTACGAGCAGTACTTC
TRBD1,TRBJ1-1,many,TRBV6-2/TRBV6-3,CASSYRTGTGAMNTEAFF,TGTGCCAGCAGTTACAGAACCGGGACAGGGGCGATGAACACTGAAGCTTTCTTT
TRBD2,TRBJ2-7,.,TRBV7-6,CASSLEPGGYEQYF,TGTGCCAGCAGCTTAGAGCCGGGGGGCTACGAGCAGTACTTC
.,TRBJ2-3,few,TRBV20-1,CSARDGGASTDTQYF,TGCAGTGCTAGAGACGGCGGGGCTAGCACAGATACGCAGTATTTT
TRBD2,TRBJ2-1,many,TRBV12-3/TRBV12-4,CASSQTSGGAYEQFF,TGTGCCAGCAGTCAGACTAGCGGGGGGGCATATGAGCAGTTCTTC
TRBD2,TRBJ2-7,few,TRBV4-2,CASSPMILAGTYEQYF,TGTGCCAGCAGCCCTATGATCCTAGCGGGTACCTACGAGCAGTACTTC
.,TRBJ2-2,few,TRBV5-1,CASSLYDKQALTGELFF,TGCGCCAGCAGCTTATATGACAAACAGGCCCTCACCGGGGAGCTGTTTTTT
.,TRBJ2-3,few,TRBV5-4,CASSLASVLGTDTQYF,TGTGCCAGCAGCTTGGCCAGTGTGTTGGGCACAGATACGCAGTATTTT
TRBD1,TRBJ2-3,few,TRBV6-5,CASSYSGTGGPTDTQYF,TGTGCCAGCAGTTACTCCGGGACAGGGGGCCCGACAGATACGCAGTATTTT
.,TRBJ2-7,many,TRBV20-1,CSARSQGYEQYF,TGCAGTGCTAGATCTCAGGGCTACGAGCAGTACTTC
TRBD2,TRBJ2-1,.,TRBV11-2,CASSSLTSGGPYNEQFF,TGTGCCAGCAGCTCCCTGACTAGCGGGGGGCCCTACAATGAGCAGTTCTTC
TRBD1,TRBJ2-3,.,TRBV7-3,CASSLTGGLGTDTQYF,TGTGCCAGCAGCCTCACAGGGGGCTTGGGCACAGATACGCAGTATTTT
.,TRBJ2-2,many,TRBV4-3,CASSQVQGLASGELFF,TGCGCCAGCAGCCAAGTCCAGGGTCTAGCCTCCGGGGAGCTGTTTTTT
.,TRBJ1-4,many,TRBV12-3/TRBV12-4,CASSTLKEATNEKLFF,TGTGCCAGCAGCACCCTGAAGGAAGCAACTAATGAAAAACTGTTTTTT
.,TRBJ2-7,.,TRBV30,CAWRDPVRGSAYYEQYF,TGTGCCTGGAGAGACCCCGTTCGGGGCAGTGCGTACTACGAGCAGTACTTC
.,TRBJ2-7,.,TRBV20-1,CSASGPESYEQYF,TGCAGTGCTAGCGGTCCAGAAAGCTACGAGCAGTACTTC
TRBD2,TRBJ2-7,few,TRBV20-1,CSARDLLAGAFDYEQYF,TGCAGTGCTAGAGATCTACTAGCGGGAGCCTTTGACTACGAGCAGTACTTC
TRBD2,TRBJ2-1,few,TRBV20-1,CSARGTSGSGEQFF,TGCAGTGCTAGAGGGACTAGCGGGAGTGGTGAGCAGTTCTTC
TRBD1,TRBJ1-5,few,TRBV6-2/TRBV6-3,CASNYRGDQPQHF,TGTGCCAGCAACTACAGGGGGGATCAGCCCCAGCATTTT
.,TRBJ1-2,.,TRBV5-5,CASSLREDDGAYGYTF,TGTGCCAGCAGCTTACGGGAGGATGATGGGGCCTATGGCTACACCTTC
.,TRBJ1-5,.,TRBV4-3,CASSQDPSSNQPQHF,TGCGCCAGCAGCCAAGATCCCTCTAGCAATCAGCCCCAGCATTTT
.,TRBJ2-1,many,TRBV29-1,CSVPRSATEQFF,TGCAGCGTCCCGAGGTCAGCTACTGAGCAGTTCTTC